This T cell receptor beta chain was captured in a study of read filtering for tumor transcriptome and immune sequencing. The CDR3 is made up of 15 amino acids. J lost 8 bases, V lost 4 bases, and 4 bases had no gene match. From germline, CDR1 is KGHDR and CDR2 SFDVKD. From approximately 430 ng of RNA, a library with molecular barcoded alpha/delta and beta/gamma adaptors was made. A single record per CDR3 protein comes from TCRdb applying MiXCR to the reads. The table has fewer than 50,000 distinct CDR3 sequences, 13% seen once. This clonotype was detected many times. The chain uses TRBV24-1 and TRBJ2-1, with 13 bases aligning to TRBD2. The sequencing input was a population of CD138-negative cells sorted from bone marrow. The source is a donor at least 40 years old with multiple myeloma. The CDR3 loop is CATSDRTSGSYEQFF. In nucleotides, the CDR3 is TGTGCCACCAGTGACCGGACTAGCGGGAGCTATGAGCAGTTCTTC.